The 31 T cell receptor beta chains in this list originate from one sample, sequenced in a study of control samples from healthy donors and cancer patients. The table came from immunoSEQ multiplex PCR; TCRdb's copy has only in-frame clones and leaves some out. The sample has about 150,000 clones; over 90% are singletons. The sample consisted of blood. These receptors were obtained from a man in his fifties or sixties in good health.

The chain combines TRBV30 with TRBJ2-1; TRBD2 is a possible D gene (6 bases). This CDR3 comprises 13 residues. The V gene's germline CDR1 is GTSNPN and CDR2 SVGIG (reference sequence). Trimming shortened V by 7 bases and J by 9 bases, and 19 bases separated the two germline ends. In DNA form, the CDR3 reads TGTGCCTTAGAGGGGCGGAGGGGAGGTGAGCAGTTCTTC. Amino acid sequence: CALEGRRGGEQFF.

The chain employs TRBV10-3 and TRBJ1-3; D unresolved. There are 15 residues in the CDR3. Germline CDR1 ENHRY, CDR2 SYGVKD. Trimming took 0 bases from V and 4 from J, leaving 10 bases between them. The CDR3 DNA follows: TGTGCCATCAGTGAGTCTAACCCGGGAGGAAACACCATATATTTT. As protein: CAISESNPGGNTIYF.

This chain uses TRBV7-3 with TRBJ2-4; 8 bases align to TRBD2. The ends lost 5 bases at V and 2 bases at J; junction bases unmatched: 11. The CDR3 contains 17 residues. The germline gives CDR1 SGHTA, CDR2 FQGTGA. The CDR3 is CASSPGGAGRTKNIQYF. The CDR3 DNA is TGTGCCAGCAGCCCCGGGGGGGCAGGTCGTACCAAAAACATTCAGTACTTC.

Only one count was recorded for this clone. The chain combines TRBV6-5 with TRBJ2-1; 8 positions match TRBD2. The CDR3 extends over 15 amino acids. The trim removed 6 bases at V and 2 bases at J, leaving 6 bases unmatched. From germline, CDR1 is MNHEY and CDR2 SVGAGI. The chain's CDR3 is CASRNSGDTYNEQFF. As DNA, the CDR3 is TGTGCCAGCAGAAATAGCGGGGACACCTACAATGAGCAGTTCTTC.

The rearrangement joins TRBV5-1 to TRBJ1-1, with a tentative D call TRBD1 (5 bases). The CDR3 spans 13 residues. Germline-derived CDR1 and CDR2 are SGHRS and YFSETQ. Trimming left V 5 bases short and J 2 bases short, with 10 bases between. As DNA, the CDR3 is TGCGCCAGCAGGGGGCAGATAAACACTGAAGCTTTCTTT. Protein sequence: CASRGQINTEAFF.

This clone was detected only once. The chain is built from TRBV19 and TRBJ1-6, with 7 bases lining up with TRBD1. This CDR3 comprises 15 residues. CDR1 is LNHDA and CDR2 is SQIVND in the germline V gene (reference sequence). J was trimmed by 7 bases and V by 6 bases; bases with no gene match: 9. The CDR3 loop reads CASSGTDLGNSPLHF. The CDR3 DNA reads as TGTGCCAGTAGCGGGACAGATCTGGGGAATTCACCCCTCCACTTT. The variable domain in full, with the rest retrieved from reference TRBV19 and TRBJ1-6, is DGGITQSPKYLFRKEGQNVTLSCEQNLNHDAMYWYRQDPGQGLRLIYYSQIVNDFQKGDIAEGYSVSREKKESFPLTVTSAQKNPTAFYLCASSGTDLGNSPLHFGNGTRLTVT.

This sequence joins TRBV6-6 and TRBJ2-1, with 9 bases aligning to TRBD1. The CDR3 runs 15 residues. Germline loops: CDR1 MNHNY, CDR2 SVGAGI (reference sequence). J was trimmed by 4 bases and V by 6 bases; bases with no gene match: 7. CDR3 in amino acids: CASSLQGAQYNEQFF. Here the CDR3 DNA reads TGTGCCAGCAGCCTACAGGGGGCCCAATACAATGAGCAGTTCTTC.

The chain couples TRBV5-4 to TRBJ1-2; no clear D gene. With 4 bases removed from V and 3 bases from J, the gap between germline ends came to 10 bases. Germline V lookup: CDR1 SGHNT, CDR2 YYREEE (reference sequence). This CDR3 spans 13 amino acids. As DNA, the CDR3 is TGTGCCAGCAGCCCGCAGGACTACTATGGCTACACCTTC. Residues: CASSPQDYYGYTF.

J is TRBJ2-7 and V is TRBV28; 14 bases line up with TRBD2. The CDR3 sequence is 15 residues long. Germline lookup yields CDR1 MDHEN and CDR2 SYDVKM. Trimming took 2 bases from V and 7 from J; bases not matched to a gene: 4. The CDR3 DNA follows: TGTGCCAGCAGTTTAATCGGACTAGCGGGAGGAGAGCAGTACTTC. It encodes CASSLIGLAGGEQYF.

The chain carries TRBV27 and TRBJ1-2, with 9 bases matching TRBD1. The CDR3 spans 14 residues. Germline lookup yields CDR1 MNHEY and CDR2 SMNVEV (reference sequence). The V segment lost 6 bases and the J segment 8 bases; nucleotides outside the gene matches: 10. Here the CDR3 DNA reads TGTGCCAGCAGCCCGACAGGGGGAGTTAGGGGCTACACCTTC. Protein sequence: CASSPTGGVRGYTF.

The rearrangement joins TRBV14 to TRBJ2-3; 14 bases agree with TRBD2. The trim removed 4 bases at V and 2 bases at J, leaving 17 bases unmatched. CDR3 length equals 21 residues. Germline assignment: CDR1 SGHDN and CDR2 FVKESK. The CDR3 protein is CASSPLTSGRAGSWSTDTQYF. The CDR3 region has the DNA TGTGCCAGCAGCCCCTTGACTAGCGGGAGGGCCGGGTCTTGGTCCACAGATACGCAGTATTTT.

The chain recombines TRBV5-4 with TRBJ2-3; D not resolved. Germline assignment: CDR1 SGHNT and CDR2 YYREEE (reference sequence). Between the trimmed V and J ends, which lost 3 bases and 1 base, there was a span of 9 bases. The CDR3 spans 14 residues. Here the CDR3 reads CASSYIQGTDTQYF. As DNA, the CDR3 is TGTGCCAGCAGCTACATACAAGGCACAGATACGCAGTATTTT.

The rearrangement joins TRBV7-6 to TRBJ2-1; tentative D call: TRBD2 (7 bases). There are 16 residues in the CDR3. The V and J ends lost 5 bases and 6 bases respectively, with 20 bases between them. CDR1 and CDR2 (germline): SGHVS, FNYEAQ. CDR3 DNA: TGTGCCAGCAGCCCGGTGGCGGGGGCGACACGCAATGAGCAGTTCTTC. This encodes CASSPVAGATRNEQFF.

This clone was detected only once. The CDR3 bases are TGTGCCAGCAGCCGAGGGGGCACTGAAGCTTTCTTT. Translating it yields CASSRGGTEAFF. This chain joins TRBV7-8 and TRBJ1-1; D possibly corresponds to TRBD1 (6 bases). The CDR3 loop spans 12 amino acids. The ends were cut back, 5 bases at V and 4 bases at J, with 8 bases in the middle. Per the germline V gene, CDR1 is SGHVS and CDR2 is FQNEAQ.

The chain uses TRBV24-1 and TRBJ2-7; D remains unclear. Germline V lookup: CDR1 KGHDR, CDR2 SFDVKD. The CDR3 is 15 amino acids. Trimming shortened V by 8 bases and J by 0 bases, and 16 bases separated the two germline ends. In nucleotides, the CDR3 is TGTGCCACCATGTCCCGAGACGCTAGCTCCTACGAGCAGTACTTC. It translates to CATMSRDASSYEQYF.

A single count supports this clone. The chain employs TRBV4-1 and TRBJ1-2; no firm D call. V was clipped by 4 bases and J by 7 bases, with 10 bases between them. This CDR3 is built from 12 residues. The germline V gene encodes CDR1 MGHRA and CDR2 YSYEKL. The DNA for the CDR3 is TGCGCCAGCAGCCGATCGGGTGGTGGCTACACCTTC. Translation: CASSRSGGGYTF.

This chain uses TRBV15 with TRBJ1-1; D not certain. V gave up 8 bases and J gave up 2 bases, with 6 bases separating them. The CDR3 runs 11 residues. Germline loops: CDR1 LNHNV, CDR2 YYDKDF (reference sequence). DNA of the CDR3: TGTGCCACCGCTATTAACACTGAAGCTTTCTTT. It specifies CATAINTEAFF.

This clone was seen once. CDR3 sequence (DNA): TGTGCCACCAGCAGAGATCCCCTGAGGCCTGAAGCTTTCTTT. Amino acid sequence: CATSRDPLRPEAFF. This chain joins TRBV15 and TRBJ1-1, with D unresolved. This CDR3 has 14 residues. The V and J ends lost 0 bases and 6 bases respectively, with 11 bases between them. Looked up from germline, CDR1 is LNHNV and CDR2 is YYDKDF (reference sequence).

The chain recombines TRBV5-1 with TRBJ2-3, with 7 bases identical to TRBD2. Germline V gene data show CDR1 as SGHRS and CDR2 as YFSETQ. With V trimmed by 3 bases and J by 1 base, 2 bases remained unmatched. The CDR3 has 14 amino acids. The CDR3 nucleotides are TGCGCCAGCAGCTCGGGGAGGGGCACAGATACGCAGTATTTT. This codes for CASSSGRGTDTQYF.

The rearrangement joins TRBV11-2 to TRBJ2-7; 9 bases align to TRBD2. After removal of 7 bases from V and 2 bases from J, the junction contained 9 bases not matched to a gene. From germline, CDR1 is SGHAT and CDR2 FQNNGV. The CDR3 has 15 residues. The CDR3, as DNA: TGTGCCAGCACCATAAATAGCGGGAGTCCCTACGAGCAGTACTTC. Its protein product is CASTINSGSPYEQYF.

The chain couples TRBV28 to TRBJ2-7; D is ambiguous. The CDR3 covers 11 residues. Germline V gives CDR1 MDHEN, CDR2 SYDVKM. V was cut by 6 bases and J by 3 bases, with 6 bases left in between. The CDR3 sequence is CASRQFYEQYF. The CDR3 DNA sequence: TGTGCCAGCAGACAGTTCTACGAGCAGTACTTC.

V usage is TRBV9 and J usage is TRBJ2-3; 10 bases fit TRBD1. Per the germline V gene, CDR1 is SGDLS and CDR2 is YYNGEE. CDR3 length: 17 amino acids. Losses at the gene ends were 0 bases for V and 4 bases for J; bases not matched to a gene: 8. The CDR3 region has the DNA TGTGCCAGCAGCGTAGTGGGAGACAGGGGGCGCTCAGATACGCAGTATTTT. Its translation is CASSVVGDRGRSDTQYF.

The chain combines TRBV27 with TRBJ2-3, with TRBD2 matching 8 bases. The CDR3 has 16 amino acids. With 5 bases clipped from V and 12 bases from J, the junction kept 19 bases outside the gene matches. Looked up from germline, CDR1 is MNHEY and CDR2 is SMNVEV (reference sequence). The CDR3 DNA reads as TGTGCCAGCAGTATACAATTACCTCCGGGGCGGGAGGCTCAGTATTTT. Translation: CASSIQLPPGREAQYF.

The CDR3: CASSVSSGSQETQYF. Written as DNA, the CDR3 is TGTGCCAGCAGCGTGTCTAGCGGGAGTCAAGAGACCCAGTACTTC. The V call is TRBV7-9, the J call TRBJ2-5, with 10 bases matching TRBD2. Germline assignment: CDR1 SEHNR and CDR2 FQNEAQ (reference sequence). V trimming: 5 bases; J trimming: 2 bases; junction bases outside the gene matches: 5. The CDR3 is 15 residues long.

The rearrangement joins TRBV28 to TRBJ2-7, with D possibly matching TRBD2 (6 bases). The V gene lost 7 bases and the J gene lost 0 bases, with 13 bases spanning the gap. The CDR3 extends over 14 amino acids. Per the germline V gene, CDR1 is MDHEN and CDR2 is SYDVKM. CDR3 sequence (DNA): TGTGCCAGCACCTTAGCGGATCCCTCCTACGAGCAGTACTTC. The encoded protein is CASTLADPSYEQYF.

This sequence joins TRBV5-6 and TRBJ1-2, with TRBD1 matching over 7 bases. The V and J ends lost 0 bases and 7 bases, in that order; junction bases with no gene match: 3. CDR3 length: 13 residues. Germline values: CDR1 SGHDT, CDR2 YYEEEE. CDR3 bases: TGTGCCAGCAGCTTGGGTTACAGGGGTGGCTACACCTTC. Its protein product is CASSLGYRGGYTF.

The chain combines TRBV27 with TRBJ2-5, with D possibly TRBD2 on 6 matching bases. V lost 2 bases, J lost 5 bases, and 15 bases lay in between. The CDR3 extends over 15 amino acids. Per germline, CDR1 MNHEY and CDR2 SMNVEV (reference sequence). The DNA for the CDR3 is TGTGCCAGCAGTTTACTCGCGGGAAGGCCTGAGACCCAGTACTTC. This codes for CASSLLAGRPETQYF.

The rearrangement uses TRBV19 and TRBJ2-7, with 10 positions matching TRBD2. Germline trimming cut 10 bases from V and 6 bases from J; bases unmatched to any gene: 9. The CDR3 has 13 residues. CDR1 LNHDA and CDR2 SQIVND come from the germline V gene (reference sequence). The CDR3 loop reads CATRASGSGEQYF. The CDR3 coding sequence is TGTGCCACGAGAGCTAGCGGGAGTGGCGAGCAGTACTTC. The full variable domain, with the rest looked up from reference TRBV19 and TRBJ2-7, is DGGITQSPKYLFRKEGQNVTLSCEQNLNHDAMYWYRQDPGQGLRLIYYSQIVNDFQKGDIAEGYSVSREKKESFPLTVTSAQKNPTAFYLCATRASGSGEQYFGPGTRLTVT.

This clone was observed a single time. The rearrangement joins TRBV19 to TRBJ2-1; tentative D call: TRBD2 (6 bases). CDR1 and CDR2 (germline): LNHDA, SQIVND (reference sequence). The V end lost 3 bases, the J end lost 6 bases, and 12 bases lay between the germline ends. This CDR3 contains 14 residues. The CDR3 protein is CASSMGGVPNEQFF. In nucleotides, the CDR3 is TGTGCCAGTAGTATGGGCGGGGTACCCAATGAGCAGTTCTTC.

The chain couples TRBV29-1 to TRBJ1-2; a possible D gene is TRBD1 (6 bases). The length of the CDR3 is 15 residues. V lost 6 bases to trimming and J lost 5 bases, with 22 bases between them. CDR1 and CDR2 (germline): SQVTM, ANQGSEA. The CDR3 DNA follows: TGCAGCGTGGTTATACAGGGTAAAGGTGTGTATGGCTACACCTTC. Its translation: CSVVIQGKGVYGYTF.

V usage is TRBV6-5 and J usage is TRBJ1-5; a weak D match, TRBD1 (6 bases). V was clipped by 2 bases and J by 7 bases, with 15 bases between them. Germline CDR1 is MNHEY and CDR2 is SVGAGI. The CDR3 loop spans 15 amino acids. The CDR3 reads CASSYTDGGQQPQHF. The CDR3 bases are TGTGCCAGCAGTTACACCGATGGGGGGCAACAGCCCCAGCATTTT.